These 20 T cell receptor beta chains were sequenced from one sample in a study of T cell clonality in common variable immunodeficiency. Assay: immunoSEQ multiplex PCR; the TCRdb copy retains only in-frame clones and omits some. Observed in the sample are 50,000 to 60,000 clones, none of them singletons. Material for sequencing was peripheral blood mononuclear cells. The receptors here all came from a person aged 18 to 70 in good health.

This clone has just a few counts. The DNA ends 3 residues before the CDR3 does, and the rest of the CDR3 is filled in from the germline J gene. V and J are TRBV7-9 and TRBJ1-1, with D perhaps matching TRBD1 (5 bases). Germline lookup yields CDR1 SEHNR and CDR2 FQNEAQ (reference sequence). The CDR3 extends over 12 amino acids. CDR3 DNA (partial): TGTGCCAGCAGCTATATGAGGAGGGGA. This gives the protein CASSYMRRG. The whole CDR3 protein is CASSYMRRGAFF.

This clone was detected many times. The read ends 3 residues early relative to the CDR3; the germline J gene fills the gap. The J gene is TRBJ1-2, the V gene TRBV9, with D maybe TRBD1 (6 bases). Per germline, CDR1 SGDLS and CDR2 YYNGEE. This CDR3 has 17 amino acids. The V end was cut by 4 bases, the J end by 1 base, with 20 bases between. The CDR3 DNA, read in part, is TGTGCCAGCAGCCCGTCCACGGGGGGCGAAGGTAACTATGGC. Residues: CASSPSTGGEGNYG. The full CDR3 protein reads CASSPSTGGEGNYGYTF. Full variable domain (missing parts from reference TRBV9 and TRBJ1-2): DSGVTQTPKHLITATGQRVTLRCSPRSGDLSVYWYQQSLDQGLQFLIQYYNGEERAKGNILERFSAQQFPDLHSELNLSSLELGDSALYFCASSPSTGGEGNYGYTFGSGTRLTVV.

This clone was seen repeatedly, ten times or more. The read falls 3 residues short of the CDR3 end, and the missing part is taken from the germline J gene. J is TRBJ2-2 and V is TRBV7-2, with a tentative D call TRBD1 (5 bases). Trimming shortened V by 9 bases and J by 1 base, and 12 bases separated the two germline ends. There are 14 residues in the CDR3. Germline V CDR1 and CDR2: SGHTA, FQGNSA. CDR3 DNA (partial): TGTGCCAGTAAACAGGCGAAGAACACCGGGGAG. Translated: CASKQAKNTGE. The whole CDR3 reads CASKQAKNTGELFF. Full variable domain (missing parts from reference TRBV7-2 and TRBJ2-2): GAGVSQSPSNKVTEKGKDVELRCDPISGHTALYWYRQSLGQGLEFLIYFQGNSAPDKSGLPSDRFSAERTGGSVSTLTIQRTQQEDSAVYLCASKQAKNTGELFFGEGSRLTVL.

This clone was seen at least ten times. Read coverage stops 3 residues before the CDR3 terminus; the germline J gene supplies the remainder. The chain has TRBV5-1 and TRBJ2-1; the D gene is possibly TRBD2 (5 bases). The CDR3 loop spans 13 amino acids. The germline V gene encodes CDR1 SGHRS and CDR2 YFSETQ. The V end was cut by 4 bases, the J end by 6 bases, with 11 bases between. The CDR3 sequence is CASSRAGSNEQFF. The sequenced part of the CDR3 DNA is TGCGCCAGCAGCCGGGCGGGCTCCAATGAG.

This clone has a count of ten or more. Coverage ceases 3 residues before the CDR3 finishes, and the germline J gene fills in the end. This chain links TRBV2 with TRBJ1-2; D possibly corresponds to TRBD1 (5 bases). CDR3 length: 15 residues. Germline CDR1 and CDR2: SNHLY and FYNNEI. V lost 3 bases and J 2 bases, leaving 13 bases between the germline ends. The covered CDR3 bases are TGTGCCAGCAGTGAGCAAGGGGAGCTCAACTATGGC. It translates to CASSEQGELNYG. The whole CDR3 sequence is CASSEQGELNYGYTF.

This clone was seen many times. The missing CDR3 end, 3 residues past where the read stops, is filled in from the germline J gene. The V call is TRBV19, the J call TRBJ1-1; 10 bases agree with TRBD1. The CDR3 sequence is 14 residues long. Germline trimming cut 5 bases from V and 3 bases from J; bases unmatched to any gene: 3. From germline, CDR1 is LNHDA and CDR2 SQIVND (reference sequence). Incomplete CDR3 DNA: TGTGCCAGTAGTGTCGGACAGGGGGACACTGAA. Residues: CASSVGQGDTE. The whole CDR3 is CASSVGQGDTEAFF.

This clone showed up just a few times. The DNA ends 3 residues before the CDR3 does, and the rest of the CDR3 is filled in from the germline J gene. The chain combines TRBV6-1 with TRBJ1-1, with D possibly matching TRBD1 (5 bases). The germline V gene encodes CDR1 MNHNS and CDR2 SASEGT. The V end was cut by 0 bases, the J end by 3 bases, with 8 bases between. The length of the CDR3 is 14 residues. CDR3 bases read: TGTGCCAGCAGTGAAGCAGGGGAGGACACTGAA. Translating it yields CASSEAGEDTE. In full, the CDR3 reads CASSEAGEDTEAFF.

This clone is labeled medium-sized. The DNA ends 3 residues before the CDR3 does, and the rest of the CDR3 is filled in from the germline J gene. The rearrangement links TRBV6-2 or TRBV6-3 to TRBJ2-7; 9 nucleotides agree with TRBD2. The germline CDR1 and CDR2 sequences are MNHEY and SVGEGT. This CDR3 spans 14 amino acids. V was clipped by 2 bases and J by 1 base; unmatched bases: 0. Here the CDR3 reads CASSYTSGSYEQYF. The covered CDR3 bases are TGTGCCAGCAGTTACACTAGCGGGTCCTACGAG.

Regarding this clone: The read comes to an end 3 residues before the CDR3 does, leaving the germline J gene to fill in the end. The rearrangement links TRBV7-7 to TRBJ2-5; weak D call: TRBD1 (5 bases). V gave up 5 bases and J gave up 1 base, with 11 bases separating them. This CDR3 region has 14 residues. CDR1 and CDR2 (germline): SSHAT, FNYEAQ (reference sequence). CDR3 bases read: TGTGCCAGCAGCAGAGGACAATCCCAAGAGACC. This encodes CASSRGQSQET. The entire CDR3 protein is CASSRGQSQETQYF.

As for this clone: This clone may be a read error of a much larger clone one base away. Other DNA sequences in the sample encode the same CDR3. CDR3 protein: CASSIRTVRSGNTIYF. The CDR3 DNA, read in part, is TGTGCCAGTAGCATACGGACAGTTCGCTCTGGAAACACG. The chain employs TRBV19 and TRBJ1-3; D possibly corresponds to TRBD1 (6 bases). The CDR3 end lies 3 residues beyond the end of the read and is filled in from the germline J gene. The CDR3 extends over 16 amino acids. CDR1 is LNHDA and CDR2 is SQIVND in the germline V gene (reference sequence).

This clone was detected many times. The read falls 3 residues short of the CDR3 end, and the missing part is taken from the germline J gene. The J gene is TRBJ1-2, the V gene TRBV5-4; possibly TRBD1 for D (5 bases). Germline CDR1 SGHNT, CDR2 YYREEE (reference sequence). The CDR3 loop spans 14 amino acids. The CDR3 sequence: CASSLASRQGSYTF. The part of the CDR3 DNA that was read is TGTGCCAGCAGCTTGGCCAGTCGGCAGGGAAGC.

This clone was seen repeatedly, ten times or more. The CDR3 end falls 3 residues outside the read, so it is completed with the germline J gene. This chain joins TRBV10-1 and TRBJ2-2; possibly TRBD2 for D (6 bases). This CDR3 has 12 amino acids. Germline-derived CDR1 and CDR2 are WNHNN and SYGVQD (reference sequence). The sequenced part of the CDR3 DNA is TGCGCCAGCGGGGATAACGCGGGGAAG. It codes for CASGDNAGK. The full CDR3 is CASGDNAGKLFF.

This clone appeared many times. The read ends 3 residues early relative to the CDR3; the germline J gene fills the gap. This chain links TRBV20-1 with TRBJ1-3; 11 nucleotides align to TRBD1. Germline V lookup: CDR1 DFQATT, CDR2 SNEGSKA (reference sequence). Unmatched junction bases numbered 16, after V lost 4 bases and J lost 8 bases. This CDR3 is built from 17 residues. The CDR3 sequence is CSAIMGAGQGDTDTIYF. The sequenced CDR3 bases are TGCAGTGCTATCATGGGGGCGGGACAGGGGGATACAGACACC.

This clone was observed many times. The sequenced fragment ends 3 residues before the CDR3 boundary, so the rest is inferred from the germline J gene. V is TRBV7-9 and J is TRBJ1-1; D is undetermined. The V and J ends lost 2 bases and 0 bases respectively, with 10 bases between them. CDR3 length equals 15 residues. CDR1 SEHNR and CDR2 FQNEAQ come from the germline V gene (reference sequence). CDR3 protein: CASSLSIGLNTEAFF. The covered CDR3 bases are TGTGCCAGCAGCTTATCTATAGGGTTGAACACTGAA.

This clone was found many times. The sequenced CDR3 bases are TGCGCCAGCAGCTTGGAGGGCAGGGATGGC. Protein product: CASSLEGRDG. The whole CDR3 sequence is CASSLEGRDGYTF. This chain uses TRBV5-1 with TRBJ1-2; D possibly corresponds to TRBD1 (5 bases). The sequence runs out 3 residues before the end of the CDR3; the remainder is reconstructed from the germline J gene. Germline values: CDR1 SGHRS, CDR2 YFSETQ. This CDR3 contains 13 residues. Trimming took 0 bases from V and 6 from J, leaving 9 bases between them.

This clone was found many times. The read comes to an end 3 residues before the CDR3 does, leaving the germline J gene to fill in the end. V usage is TRBV6-1 and J usage is TRBJ2-2, with a possible D match to TRBD1 (5 bases). With 1 base removed from V and 3 bases from J, the gap between germline ends came to 9 bases. The CDR3 is made up of 15 amino acids. Germline V gene sequence: CDR1 MNHNS, CDR2 SASEGT. Incomplete CDR3 DNA: TGTGCCAGCAGTGAAGAAGGACACGACACCGGGGAG. It yields the protein CASSEEGHDTGE. The complete CDR3 sequence is CASSEEGHDTGELFF.

In the case of this clone: The CDR3 end lies 3 residues beyond the end of the read and is filled in from the germline J gene. The chain joins TRBV7-2 to TRBJ2-3, with a weak D call TRBD2 (5 bases). V was cut by 2 bases and J by 3 bases, with 12 bases left in between. From germline, CDR1 is SGHTA and CDR2 FQGNSA. This CDR3 spans 15 amino acids. The CDR3 is CASSLMGLATDTQYF. Partial CDR3 DNA: TGTGCCAGCAGCTTAATGGGATTAGCGACAGATACG.

The table lists this clone with a few counts. The read halts 3 residues ahead of the CDR3 end, with the missing end drawn from the germline J gene. The V and J genes are TRBV5-5 and TRBJ1-5, with TRBD1 matching 8 bases. The CDR3 sequence is 14 residues long. The germline V gene has CDR1 SGHKS and CDR2 YYEKEE (reference sequence). V trimming: 4 bases; J trimming: 6 bases; junction bases outside the gene matches: 6. CDR3 in amino acids: CASSRQGWAQPQHF. Incomplete CDR3 DNA: TGTGCCAGCAGCAGACAGGGGTGGGCTCAGCCC.

The sample holds many counts of this clone. The CDR3 goes on 3 residues after the read ends, and that part is filled in from the germline J gene. This chain connects TRBV20-1 to TRBJ2-3; 13 bases map to TRBD2. The V gene's germline CDR1 is DFQATT and CDR2 SNEGSKA (reference sequence). The CDR3 totals 16 residues. The trim removed 3 bases at V and 2 bases at J, leaving 5 bases unmatched. The chain's CDR3 is CSARAGLAGTTDTQYF. CDR3 DNA, as far as it was read: TGCAGTGCTAGGGCGGGACTAGCGGGGACCACAGATACG.

This clone was counted ten times or more. The read is 3 residues too short to cover the CDR3 end, so that end is filled in from the germline J gene. The rearrangement uses TRBV5-1 and TRBJ1-4; a weak D match, TRBD1 (6 bases). V lost 4 bases and J lost 8, with 18 bases in between. The CDR3 has 15 amino acids. Germline V lookup: CDR1 SGHRS, CDR2 YFSETQ. The CDR3 bases that were read are TGCGCCAGCAGCCCCACAGGGAGCGGGGAGGAAAAA. Translation: CASSPTGSGEEK. The whole CDR3 protein is CASSPTGSGEEKLFF.